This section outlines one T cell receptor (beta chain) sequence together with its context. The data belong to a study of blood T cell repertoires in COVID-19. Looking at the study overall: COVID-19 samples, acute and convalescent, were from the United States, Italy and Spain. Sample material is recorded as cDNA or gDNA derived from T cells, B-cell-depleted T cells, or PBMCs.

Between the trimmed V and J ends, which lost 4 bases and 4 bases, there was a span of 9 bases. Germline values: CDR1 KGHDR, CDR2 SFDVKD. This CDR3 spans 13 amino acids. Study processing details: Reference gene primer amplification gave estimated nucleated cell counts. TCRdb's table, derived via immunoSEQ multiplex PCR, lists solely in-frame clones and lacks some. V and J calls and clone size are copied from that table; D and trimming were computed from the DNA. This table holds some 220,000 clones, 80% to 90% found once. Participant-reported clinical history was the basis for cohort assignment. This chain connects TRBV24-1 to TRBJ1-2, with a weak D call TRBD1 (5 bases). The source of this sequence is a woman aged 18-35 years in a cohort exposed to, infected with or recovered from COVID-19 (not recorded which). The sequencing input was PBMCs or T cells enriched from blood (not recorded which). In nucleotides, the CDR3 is TGTGCCACCAGTGAGTCAGGGTCCTATGGCTACACCTTC. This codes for CATSESGSYGYTF.